A selection of T cell receptor beta chains follows, all from one sample in a study of T cell repertoires in cytomegalovirus infection. Their target antigens are unknown. TCRdb reprocessed the reads with MiXCR, giving one entry per CDR3 protein. The sample lists approximately 770,000 distinct CDR3 sequences; about 29% were seen once. This specimen consisted of cultured CD8+ T cells from PBMCs, obtained from culture after CMV antigen stimulation. The receptors derive from a human donor in good health (CMV status not recorded). Some clones in this sample may be carry-over from other donors' samples. Each CDR3 is given with its conserved first and last residue. A D gene is named only where the DNA matches it firmly. Expanded clones are given a class, and other clones once, few, many or no size at all.

v_gene: TRBV7-8; j_gene: TRBJ2-5; abundance: many; d_gene: TRBD2; CDR3aa: CASSSSTSRETQYF; CDR3nt: TGTGCCAGCAGCTCCTCGACTAGCAGAGAGACCCAGTACTTC
v_gene: TRBV12-3/TRBV12-4; j_gene: TRBJ1-4; abundance: .; d_gene: .; CDR3aa: CASTFGRGSEKLFF; CDR3nt: TGTGCCAGCACTTTCGGTCGGGGATCTGAAAAACTGTTTTTT
v_gene: TRBV7-6; j_gene: TRBJ2-7; abundance: many; d_gene: .; CDR3aa: CASSSSWGYEQYF; CDR3nt: TGTGCCAGCAGCTCTTCCTGGGGATACGAGCAGTACTTC
v_gene: TRBV7-9; j_gene: TRBJ2-3; abundance: many; d_gene: .; CDR3aa: CASRLGGGQYSTDTQYF; CDR3nt: TGTGCCAGCCGCCTTGGGGGGGGCCAGTATAGCACAGATACGCAGTATTTT
v_gene: TRBV19; j_gene: TRBJ2-7; abundance: .; d_gene: .; CDR3aa: CASSIGGGPQYF; CDR3nt: TGTGCCAGTAGTATCGGAGGGGGCCCGCAGTACTTC
v_gene: TRBV20-1; j_gene: TRBJ1-2; abundance: .; d_gene: TRBD1; CDR3aa: CSARDYPGQGGGGYTF; CDR3nt: TGCAGTGCTAGAGATTACCCGGGACAGGGAGGAGGAGGCTACACCTTC
v_gene: TRBV4-1; j_gene: TRBJ2-2; abundance: few; d_gene: .; CDR3aa: CASSHPGHQSNTGELFF; CDR3nt: TGCGCCAGCAGCCACCCGGGACACCAATCGAACACCGGGGAGCTGTTTTTT
v_gene: TRBV15; j_gene: TRBJ1-1; abundance: .; d_gene: .; CDR3aa: CATSRDEGPDTEAFF; CDR3nt: TGTGCCACCAGCAGAGATGAGGGCCCAGACACTGAAGCTTTCTTT
v_gene: TRBV19; j_gene: TRBJ1-5; abundance: once; d_gene: TRBD1; CDR3aa: CASSPTGGQSNQPQHF; CDR3nt: TGTGCCAGTAGTCCCACAGGGGGCCAAAGCAATCAGCCCCAGCATTTT
v_gene: TRBV7-7; j_gene: TRBJ2-1; abundance: .; d_gene: TRBD2; CDR3aa: CASSLNSRNGTGGPGEQFF; CDR3nt: TGTGCTAGCAGCTTAAACTCCAGAAACGGGACGGGGGGGCCGGGTGAGCAGTTCTTC
v_gene: TRBV6-1; j_gene: TRBJ2-1; abundance: .; d_gene: TRBD1; CDR3aa: CASSPDRFYNEQFF; CDR3nt: TGTGCCAGCAGTCCGGACAGGTTCTACAATGAGCAGTTCTTC
v_gene: TRBV6-1; j_gene: TRBJ2-5; abundance: few; d_gene: TRBD2; CDR3aa: CASSEGIAGRETQYF; CDR3nt: TGTGCCAGCAGTGAAGGGATAGCGGGGAGAGAGACCCAGTACTTC
v_gene: TRBV12-3/TRBV12-4; j_gene: TRBJ2-2; abundance: once; d_gene: .; CDR3aa: CASSLALAEELFF; CDR3nt: TGTGCCAGCAGTTTAGCGCTAGCCGAGGAGCTGTTTTTT
v_gene: TRBV19; j_gene: TRBJ1-1; abundance: few; d_gene: .; CDR3aa: CASGTPRGMNTEAFF; CDR3nt: TGTGCCAGTGGGACCCCACGGGGGATGAACACTGAAGCTTTCTTT
v_gene: TRBV2; j_gene: TRBJ2-5; abundance: .; d_gene: .; CDR3aa: CASSRIGAQYF; CDR3nt: TGTGCCAGCAGTCGGATCGGGGCCCAGTACTTC
v_gene: TRBV7-6; j_gene: TRBJ2-2; abundance: many; d_gene: .; CDR3aa: CASHSFIAQRNTGELFF; CDR3nt: TGTGCCAGCCACAGCTTCATTGCACAGAGAAACACCGGGGAGCTGTTTTTT
v_gene: TRBV14; j_gene: TRBJ1-2; abundance: few; d_gene: .; CDR3aa: CASSQRSGYGYTF; CDR3nt: TGTGCCAGCAGCCAACGAAGTGGTTATGGCTACACCTTC
v_gene: TRBV10-3; j_gene: TRBJ2-1; abundance: .; d_gene: .; CDR3aa: CAISETTGTAYNEQFF; CDR3nt: TGTGCCATCAGTGAAACGACAGGAACGGCCTACAATGAGCAGTTCTTC
v_gene: TRBV2; j_gene: TRBJ1-2; abundance: .; d_gene: .; CDR3aa: CASKGPPTALKELSYTF; CDR3nt: TGTGCCAGCAAGGGACCCCCGACAGCCCTTAAAGAGTTGAGCTACACCTTC
v_gene: TRBV19; j_gene: TRBJ2-2; abundance: few; d_gene: .; CDR3aa: CASSMGPRGTGELFF; CDR3nt: TGTGCCAGTAGTATGGGACCACGGGGGACCGGGGAGCTGTTTTTT
v_gene: TRBV2; j_gene: TRBJ1-2; abundance: .; d_gene: .; CDR3aa: CASVGGTRTSFGYGYTF; CDR3nt: TGTGCCAGCGTGGGCGGGACACGGACTTCTTTCGGGTATGGCTACACCTTC
v_gene: TRBV4-1; j_gene: TRBJ1-1; abundance: few; d_gene: TRBD1; CDR3aa: CASSQTPGQNEAFF; CDR3nt: TGCGCCAGCAGCCAAACCCCGGGACAGAATGAAGCTTTCTTT
v_gene: TRBV4-2; j_gene: TRBJ2-1; abundance: few; d_gene: .; CDR3aa: CASSTHAGSSYNEQFF; CDR3nt: TGTGCCAGCAGCACCCACGCGGGAAGCTCCTACAATGAGCAGTTCTTC
v_gene: TRBV7-2; j_gene: TRBJ1-2; abundance: many; d_gene: .; CDR3aa: CASSFGQPSSLYGYTF; CDR3nt: TGTGCCAGCAGCTTTGGACAGCCTTCATCCCTCTATGGCTACACCTTC
v_gene: TRBV4-2; j_gene: TRBJ1-6; abundance: .; d_gene: .; CDR3aa: CASSPTPGNSPLHF; CDR3nt: TGTGCCAGCAGCCCGACCCCTGGTAATTCACCCCTCCACTTT
v_gene: TRBV10-1; j_gene: TRBJ1-5; abundance: .; d_gene: .; CDR3aa: CASLTGLAHQPQHF; CDR3nt: TGCGCCAGTCTTACAGGGTTAGCCCATCAGCCCCAGCATTTT
v_gene: TRBV28; j_gene: TRBJ1-1; abundance: many; d_gene: .; CDR3aa: CASSLPLNTEAFF; CDR3nt: TGTGCCAGCAGTTTACCACTGAACACTGAAGCTTTCTTT
v_gene: TRBV5-1; j_gene: TRBJ2-5; abundance: .; d_gene: TRBD2; CDR3aa: CASSLAVLAGGAETQYF; CDR3nt: TGCGCCAGCAGCTTGGCCGTCCTAGCGGGGGGGGCAGAGACCCAGTACTTC
v_gene: TRBV3-1; j_gene: TRBJ2-1; abundance: many; d_gene: .; CDR3aa: CASSQSAGNEQFF; CDR3nt: TGTGCCAGCAGCCAGTCGGCGGGAAATGAGCAGTTCTTC
v_gene: TRBV7-9; j_gene: TRBJ2-5; abundance: many; d_gene: TRBD2; CDR3aa: CASSFTGTSDQETQYF; CDR3nt: TGTGCCAGCAGCTTCACCGGGACTAGCGACCAAGAGACCCAGTACTTC
v_gene: TRBV7-2; j_gene: TRBJ2-3; abundance: many; d_gene: .; CDR3aa: CASSLRTTGASTDTQYF; CDR3nt: TGTGCCAGCAGCTTAAGGACTACCGGGGCCTCCACAGATACGCAGTATTTT
v_gene: TRBV27; j_gene: TRBJ1-3; abundance: .; d_gene: .; CDR3aa: CASRPGSGNTIYF; CDR3nt: TGTGCCAGCAGACCAGGGTCTGGAAACACCATATATTTT
v_gene: TRBV12-5; j_gene: TRBJ1-4; abundance: few; d_gene: .; CDR3aa: CASGLYGQMNEKLFF; CDR3nt: TGTGCTAGTGGTTTGTACGGCCAGATGAATGAAAAACTGTTTTTT
v_gene: TRBV10-3; j_gene: TRBJ1-2; abundance: few; d_gene: .; CDR3aa: CAISETDDYGYTF; CDR3nt: TGTGCCATCAGTGAAACAGACGACTATGGCTACACCTTC
v_gene: TRBV7-2; j_gene: TRBJ2-1; abundance: many; d_gene: TRBD2; CDR3aa: CASSLGGGGPYFF; CDR3nt: TGTGCCAGCAGCTTAGGTGGCGGGGGGCCATATTTCTTC
v_gene: TRBV28; j_gene: TRBJ2-2; abundance: few; d_gene: .; CDR3aa: CASSLFGGGNTGELFF; CDR3nt: TGTGCCAGCAGTTTATTCGGAGGGGGGAACACCGGGGAGCTGTTTTTT
v_gene: TRBV6-2/TRBV6-3; j_gene: TRBJ1-2; abundance: .; d_gene: .; CDR3aa: CASSYAQTRPIPYGYTF; CDR3nt: TGTGCCAGCAGTTACGCCCAAACAAGGCCGATACCCTATGGCTACACCTTC
v_gene: TRBV6-1; j_gene: TRBJ2-2; abundance: .; d_gene: TRBD2; CDR3aa: CASSETGGTGELFF; CDR3nt: TGTGCCAGCAGTGAAACGGGGGGCACCGGGGAGCTGTTTTTT
v_gene: TRBV29-1; j_gene: TRBJ1-2; abundance: few; d_gene: TRBD1; CDR3aa: CSVPRPGQVYGYTF; CDR3nt: TGCAGCGTTCCTCGGCCTGGACAGGTCTATGGCTACACCTTC
v_gene: TRBV6-5; j_gene: TRBJ1-5; abundance: few; d_gene: .; CDR3aa: CATRPHRDDNQPQHF; CDR3nt: TGTGCCACCCGTCCCCACAGGGATGACAATCAGCCCCAGCATTTT
v_gene: TRBV19; j_gene: TRBJ1-5; abundance: few; d_gene: TRBD1; CDR3aa: CASNQIQGSNQPQHF; CDR3nt: TGTGCCAGTAATCAGATACAGGGGTCCAATCAGCCCCAGCATTTT
v_gene: TRBV5-4; j_gene: TRBJ2-1; abundance: .; d_gene: .; CDR3aa: CASSLSSLGIYNEQFF; CDR3nt: TGTGCCAGCAGCTTGTCAAGTTTAGGTATCTACAATGAGCAGTTCTTC
v_gene: TRBV12-3/TRBV12-4; j_gene: TRBJ1-1; abundance: .; d_gene: .; CDR3aa: CASSYIMNTEAFF; CDR3nt: TGTGCCAGCAGTTACATCATGAACACTGAAGCTTTCTTT
v_gene: TRBV6-8; j_gene: TRBJ2-7; abundance: .; d_gene: TRBD2; CDR3aa: CASSWGLASEQYF; CDR3nt: TGTGCCAGCAGCTGGGGACTAGCGAGCGAGCAGTACTTC
v_gene: TRBV27; j_gene: TRBJ2-3; abundance: few; d_gene: .; CDR3aa: CASSLGASGTDTQYF; CDR3nt: TGTGCCAGCAGTTTAGGGGCCAGCGGAACAGATACGCAGTATTTT
v_gene: TRBV4-1; j_gene: TRBJ1-5; abundance: .; d_gene: .; CDR3aa: CASSQDITSNQPQHF; CDR3nt: TGCGCCAGCAGCCAAGATATCACAAGCAATCAGCCCCAGCATTTT
v_gene: TRBV7-2; j_gene: TRBJ2-7; abundance: many; d_gene: .; CDR3aa: CASSLDPGETYEQYF; CDR3nt: TGTGCCAGCAGCTTAGACCCGGGGGAGACCTACGAGCAGTACTTC
v_gene: TRBV7-8; j_gene: TRBJ2-3; abundance: many; d_gene: TRBD2; CDR3aa: CASSLDPPYGGATDTQYF; CDR3nt: TGTGCCAGCAGCTTAGACCCCCCATACGGGGGGGCCACAGATACGCAGTATTTT
v_gene: TRBV5-4; j_gene: TRBJ2-2; abundance: few; d_gene: .; CDR3aa: CASSPEAANTGELFF; CDR3nt: TGTGCCAGCAGCCCGGAGGCGGCGAACACCGGGGAGCTGTTTTTT
v_gene: TRBV6-4; j_gene: TRBJ2-2; abundance: .; d_gene: .; CDR3aa: CASSERAMNTGELFF; CDR3nt: TGTGCCAGCAGTGAACGAGCTATGAACACCGGGGAGCTGTTTTTT
v_gene: TRBV27; j_gene: TRBJ1-6; abundance: few; d_gene: .; CDR3aa: CASTETGSSPLHF; CDR3nt: TGTGCCAGCACCGAAACAGGGAGTTCACCCCTCCACTTT
v_gene: TRBV5-6; j_gene: TRBJ1-1; abundance: .; d_gene: .; CDR3aa: CASSLGTPLEAFF; CDR3nt: TGTGCCAGCAGCTTGGGGACACCCTTAGAAGCTTTCTTT
v_gene: TRBV12-3/TRBV12-4; j_gene: TRBJ1-2; abundance: .; d_gene: .; CDR3aa: CASRGWLGSGGYGYTF; CDR3nt: TGTGCCAGCAGGGGTTGGTTAGGATCTGGGGGCTATGGCTACACCTTC
v_gene: TRBV7-8; j_gene: TRBJ2-3; abundance: many; d_gene: .; CDR3aa: CASSPRQAHTQYF; CDR3nt: TGTGCCAGCAGCCCTCGACAGGCTCATACGCAGTATTTT
v_gene: TRBV10-3; j_gene: TRBJ1-3; abundance: .; d_gene: .; CDR3aa: CAIRQDGYSGNTIYF; CDR3nt: TGTGCCATCAGGCAGGACGGCTACTCTGGAAACACCATATATTTT
v_gene: TRBV15; j_gene: TRBJ2-2; abundance: .; d_gene: TRBD2; CDR3aa: CATGRGAPGELFF; CDR3nt: TGTGCCACCGGGCGGGGGGCCCCCGGGGAGCTGTTTTTT
v_gene: TRBV7-9; j_gene: TRBJ1-1; abundance: many; d_gene: .; CDR3aa: CASTKDSRTEAFF; CDR3nt: TGTGCCAGCACCAAAGACAGCAGGACTGAAGCTTTCTTT
v_gene: TRBV12-3/TRBV12-4; j_gene: TRBJ1-3; abundance: .; d_gene: TRBD1; CDR3aa: CASSLVGTGIDTIYF; CDR3nt: TGTGCCAGCAGTTTAGTCGGGACAGGGATCGACACCATATATTTT